This TCR beta chain came from a study of T-cell reconstitution after alpha-beta-depleted transplantation in children. Overall study results and limits: For some patients, TCRbeta diversity was high at day 60 because of recipient T cells and thymic progenitors that survived. T-cell counts and diversity at one year following transplant were attributed mainly to newly produced T cells. It was reported that alpha-beta T cells came from several hundred expanded graft clones (about two months after transplant).

Preparation of the TCRbeta library was carried out with unique molecular identifiers. In TCRdb, the PCR reads were re-called with MiXCR into one record per CDR3 protein. Of some 550,000 distinct CDR3 sequences detected, around 23% appear once; the ten largest clones hold about 14%. The V gene end was trimmed by 0 bases and the J gene end by 3 bases; junction bases not matched to a gene: 12. CDR1 and CDR2 (germline): MNHEY, SMNVEV (reference sequence). The CDR3 extends over 18 amino acids. In the case of this clonotype: Its antigen is not identified.

The TCR comes from a boy in the first two years of life who had a stem cell transplant for acute myeloid leukemia, so the T cells may come from the graft donor. The chain is built from TRBV27 and TRBJ2-7, with TRBD2 identical over 9 bases. Specimen: PBMCs, mostly from graft donor cells, collected 360 days after TCRalphabeta/CD19-depleted stem cell transplant. Here the CDR3 DNA reads TGTGCCAGCAGTTTATCGATATTGGCTAGCGGGGCGTTCTACGAGCAGTACTTC. Amino acids: CASSLSILASGAFYEQYF.